This T cell receptor beta chain is drawn from a study of shared T cell receptors in the human thymus. CDR3 length equals 14 residues. V shed 5 bases, J shed 5 bases, and the junction held 5 bases outside the gene matches. Germline V gene sequence: CDR1 PRHDT, CDR2 FYEKMQ (reference sequence). The sample holds one count of this clone. The method was immunoSEQ multiplex PCR; TCRdb's version includes in-frame clones alone and lacks a portion of them. This sample has hundreds of thousands of clones, with 70% to 90% found just once. This sample was also put to use in a study of human thymus T cells. From that second work: Obtained as resections during corrective heart surgery, the thymus tissue was then studied.

The sequence was obtained from a boy younger than two with a congenital heart defect. The chain has TRBV13 and TRBJ2-7; 11 positions match TRBD1. The sample comprised thymocytes. In DNA, the CDR3 is TGTGCCAGCAGCAAGGGGGACAGGGGGGACGAGCAGTACTTC. As protein: CASSKGDRGDEQYF.